Listed below are T cell receptor beta chains from one sample, sequenced in a study of cytomegalovirus exposure and HLA in healthy donors. Sequencing was performed with immunoSEQ multiplex PCR; in TCRdb, only in-frame clones are kept and a portion is missing. Of about 220,000 clones listed, approximately 82% are singletons. Sequenced: PBMCs. These receptors were taken from a man between 18 and 29 years old in good health and CMV-seronegative. Each CDR3 is given with its conserved first and last residue. The order of the fields is clone size, V gene, J gene, D gene, CDR3 DNA, CDR3 protein. A D gene is named only where the DNA matches it firmly. Only part of the rows carry a size: once, few, many, or a class if the clone is expanded.

clone_size: .; v_call: TRBV10-3; j_call: TRBJ1-2; d_call: .; cdr3_nt: TGTGCCATCAGTGACCAGGGCGACTATGGCTACACCTTC; cdr3_aa: CAISDQGDYGYTF
clone_size: .; v_call: TRBV6-1; j_call: TRBJ2-1; d_call: TRBD2; cdr3_nt: TGTGCCAGCAGTCCCGGGACTAGCGGGAGGCATGAGCAGTTCTTC; cdr3_aa: CASSPGTSGRHEQFF
clone_size: .; v_call: TRBV28; j_call: TRBJ2-7; d_call: TRBD1; cdr3_nt: TGTGCCAGCAGGATGGACAGGGACTCCTACGAGCAGTACTTC; cdr3_aa: CASRMDRDSYEQYF
clone_size: few; v_call: TRBV29-1; j_call: TRBJ1-1; d_call: .; cdr3_nt: TGCAGCGTTGGGCGGGGGGGTTCCAGCACTGAAGCTTTCTTT; cdr3_aa: CSVGRGGSSTEAFF
clone_size: .; v_call: TRBV5-6; j_call: TRBJ2-2; d_call: TRBD1; cdr3_nt: TGTGCCAGCCTCAGGGGGAAGGGGTACACCGGGGAGCTGTTTTTT; cdr3_aa: CASLRGKGYTGELFF
clone_size: .; v_call: TRBV9; j_call: TRBJ2-7; d_call: TRBD1; cdr3_nt: TGTGCCAGCAGCCCCTCCGGGACAGGGACCTACGAGCAGTACTTC; cdr3_aa: CASSPSGTGTYEQYF
clone_size: .; v_call: TRBV2; j_call: TRBJ2-1; d_call: TRBD2; cdr3_nt: TGTGCCAGCAGTGGGGTAGCGGGTGGAGACAATGAGCAGTTCTTC; cdr3_aa: CASSGVAGGDNEQFF
clone_size: .; v_call: TRBV5-1; j_call: TRBJ2-7; d_call: TRBD2; cdr3_nt: TGCGCCAGCAGCTTCCGGGAGGGGCCCTACGAGCAGTACTTC; cdr3_aa: CASSFREGPYEQYF
clone_size: .; v_call: TRBV9; j_call: TRBJ2-6; d_call: .; cdr3_nt: TGTGCCAGCAGCCCCCGGGGGTTGCGAGCTGGGGCCAACGTCCTGACTTTC; cdr3_aa: CASSPRGLRAGANVLTF
clone_size: .; v_call: TRBV2; j_call: TRBJ1-1; d_call: TRBD1; cdr3_nt: TGTGCCAGCGGCCCCGGACAGGGAAGGGCTTTCTTT; cdr3_aa: CASGPGQGRAFF
clone_size: .; v_call: TRBV2; j_call: TRBJ2-4; d_call: .; cdr3_nt: TGTGCCAGCAGCGCGTCGCCCGGTTCTGCGATGAACATTCAGTACTTC; cdr3_aa: CASSASPGSAMNIQYF
clone_size: .; v_call: TRBV7-2; j_call: TRBJ1-5; d_call: .; cdr3_nt: TGTGCCAGCAGCTTATATCCAGGTCCTAATCAGCCCCAGCATTTT; cdr3_aa: CASSLYPGPNQPQHF
clone_size: .; v_call: TRBV2; j_call: TRBJ2-7; d_call: .; cdr3_nt: TGTGCCAGCACCCTAGACTCCTACCTATACGAGCAGTACTTC; cdr3_aa: CASTLDSYLYEQYF
clone_size: .; v_call: TRBV19; j_call: TRBJ1-1; d_call: .; cdr3_nt: TGTGCCAGTAGATGGGGGCGCGGGAGAACTGAAGCTTTCTTT; cdr3_aa: CASRWGRGRTEAFF